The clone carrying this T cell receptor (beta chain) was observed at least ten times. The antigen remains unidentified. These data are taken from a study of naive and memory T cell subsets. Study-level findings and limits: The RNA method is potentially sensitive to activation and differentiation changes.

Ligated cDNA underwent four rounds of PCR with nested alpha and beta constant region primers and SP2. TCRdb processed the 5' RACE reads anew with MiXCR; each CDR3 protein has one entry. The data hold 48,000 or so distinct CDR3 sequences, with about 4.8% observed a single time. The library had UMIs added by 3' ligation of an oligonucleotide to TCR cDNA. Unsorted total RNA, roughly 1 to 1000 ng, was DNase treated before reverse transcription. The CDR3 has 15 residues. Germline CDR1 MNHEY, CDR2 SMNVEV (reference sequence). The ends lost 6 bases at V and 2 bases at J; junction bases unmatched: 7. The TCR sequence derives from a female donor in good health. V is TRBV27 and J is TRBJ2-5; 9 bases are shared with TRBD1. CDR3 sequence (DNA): TGTGCCAGCAGACCCCTCGGACAGGGGCAAGAGACCCAGTACTTC. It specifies CASRPLGQGQETQYF.